This T cell receptor (beta chain) was sequenced in a study of cytomegalovirus exposure and HLA in healthy donors. As for the study in general: One earlier analysis, a look at 180 million or so T cells, found some 120 million unique TCR beta sequences. Study outcomes and limitations: Most TCR sequences proved rare, with some public TCRs found in many donors. HLA alleles showed associations with 15,000 to 20,000 TCR beta sequences in a later analysis, at a 0.05 false discovery rate.

13 Jbeta primers and 60 Vbeta primers were used for the PCR. Assay: immunoSEQ multiplex PCR; the TCRdb copy retains only in-frame clones and omits some. The sample comprises approximately 150,000 clones, 60% to 80% of which are singletons, and about 0.66% rests with the top ten. This clone has a handful of counts. The antigen remains unidentified. Germline CDR1 LGHNA, CDR2 YNFKEQ. Trimming at V came to 0 bases and at J to 1 base, leaving 5 bases not matched to a gene. The CDR3 totals 17 residues. The rearrangement links TRBV4-2 to TRBJ2-3; TRBD2 matches at 9 bases. The sample comprised PBMCs. This TCR derives from a male donor in good health and CMV-seronegative. The CDR3 reads CASSQDGGTSRTDTQYF. In DNA, the CDR3 is TGTGCCAGCAGCCAAGATGGGGGGACTAGCCGCACAGATACGCAGTATTTT.